These T cell receptor beta chains were read from a single sample in a study of T cells in Graves' hyperthyroidism and ophthalmopathy. TCRdb re-derived calls from the multiplex PCR reads in MiXCR, one entry per CDR3 protein. Among hundreds of thousands of distinct CDR3 sequences, roughly 20% were seen once, and the ten largest hold 30% to 40%. Source material: blood. The receptors shown here come from a man aged 25-45 years with Graves' ophthalmopathy. Each CDR3 is given with its conserved first and last residue.

j_call | v_call | cdr3_aa
TRBJ2-7 | TRBV4-2 | CASSRSAGQQYEQYF
TRBJ1-1 | TRBV30 | CAWSATQAGYTEAFF
TRBJ1-2 | TRBV2 | CATPPGPGYGYTF
TRBJ2-7 | TRBV10-3 | CAISSSATYEQYF
TRBJ1-5 | TRBV28 | CATQGYGAQPQHF
TRBJ2-3 | TRBV18 | CASSPRRLAGGLTDTQYF
TRBJ2-2 | TRBV2 | CARRGSNTGELFF
TRBJ1-5 | TRBV27 | CASSFRAPGAPSNQPQHF
TRBJ2-5 | TRBV20-1 | CSAIRGETQYF
TRBJ2-2 | TRBV11-2 | CASSPGAGTGELFF
TRBJ1-1 | TRBV27 | CASRHENTEAFF
TRBJ2-7 | TRBV2 | CASSAGPLSGQYF
TRBJ1-2 | TRBV18 | CASSERRGHGGYTF
TRBJ2-7 | TRBV27 | CASRPWTSGTEGQYF
TRBJ1-2 | TRBV11-2 | CASSTIGGLKGGFYGYTF
TRBJ2-2 | TRBV5-1 | CASSLAAGARELFF
TRBJ1-5 | TRBV6-1 | CASRTERGNQPQHF
TRBJ1-1 | TRBV30 | CAWIALGRNTEAFF
TRBJ1-2 | TRBV2 | CASSEHSSNYGYTF
TRBJ1-4 | TRBV4-1 | CASSQGTGPTNEKLFF
TRBJ2-7 | TRBV5-1 | CASSLARQGRDEQYF
TRBJ2-5 | TRBV7-9 | CASSLGQGGHQETQYF
TRBJ2-2 | TRBV19 | CASGQGSGELFF
TRBJ1-4 | TRBV28 | CASSVSAGGGGEKLFF
TRBJ1-2 | TRBV3-1 | CASSQEGASYGYTF
TRBJ2-1 | TRBV11-1 | CASSLAIPGLKQFF
TRBJ1-4 | TRBV6-1 | CASPPDRGRGEKLFF
TRBJ2-7 | TRBV13 | CASSDRGQFEQYF
TRBJ2-1 | TRBV11-2 | CASSLDEGQGFEQFF
TRBJ2-2 | TRBV7-2 | CASSLLLAGVSTGELFF
TRBJ2-7 | TRBV25-1 | CASSDKGVGRDYEQYF
TRBJ2-1 | TRBV30 | CALGISYNEQFF
TRBJ2-1 | TRBV11-2 | CASTMSYDEQFF
TRBJ1-3 | TRBV25-1 | CASSDYTGNTIYF
TRBJ1-1 | TRBV18 | CASSPTEQTQAFF
TRBJ2-5 | TRBV5-4 | CASEYQETQYF
TRBJ2-5 | TRBV20-1 | CRGQGARQETQYF
TRBJ1-3 | TRBV20-1 | CSARYAGPGNTIYF
TRBJ2-7 | TRBV12-3/TRBV12-4 | CASSLMGGLAYEQYF
TRBJ2-2 | TRBV2 | CASKWGNTGELFF
TRBJ2-7 | TRBV10-2 | CASSDWLARSSYEQYF
TRBJ2-7 | TRBV20-1 | CSAKTGTVYEQYF
TRBJ1-4 | TRBV2 | CASERGQRGEKLFF
TRBJ2-5 | TRBV7-3 | CASSLGVSGGQETQYF
TRBJ2-3 | TRBV14 | CASSHRRRGTDTQYF
TRBJ1-4 | TRBV28 | CASSFDNEKLFF
TRBJ1-5 | TRBV6-1 | CASSPGWNQPQHF
TRBJ2-7 | TRBV12-3/TRBV12-4 | CASTLGQGAGEQYF
TRBJ1-5 | TRBV28 | CASSQGLQSNQPQHF
TRBJ2-3 | TRBV10-3 | CAIRSEGRDTQYF
TRBJ2-5 | TRBV4-1 | CASSQVNGGPETQYF
TRBJ1-3 | TRBV5-5 | CASTQQGPFTGVGNTIYF
TRBJ2-2 | TRBV6-5 | CASSYSSLAGGGGELFF
TRBJ2-1 | TRBV5-1 | CASSPRDSPANEQFF